Sequencing of this T cell receptor beta chain was carried out in a study of shared clonotypes between healthy human individuals. Deletions cut 6 bases from V and 7 bases from J, with 17 bases between. The CDR3 is made up of 14 amino acids. From germline, CDR1 is MNHEY and CDR2 SVGAGI. The assay was immunoSEQ multiplex PCR, and TCRdb's table has in-frame clones only and misses some. Here the sample spans 1,100,000 or so clones, around 78% being singletons. This clone was counted a single time. The receptor comes from a man between 18 and 35 years old in good health. Some clones in this sample may be carry-over from other donors' samples. Sequenced: memory CD4+ T cells from PBMCs. As to subset: CD45RA-negative fraction. V and J are TRBV6-5 and TRBJ2-3; D perhaps matches TRBD2 (5 bases). This CDR3 reads CASRLDSREYTQYF. The DNA for the CDR3 is TGTGCCAGCAGGCTGGACTCTCGGGAATATACGCAGTATTTT.